The 10 T cell receptor beta chains given below trace back to one sample, sequenced in a study of T cell changes during pregnancy in multiple sclerosis. Using immunoSEQ multiplex PCR, the repertoire was profiled, and TCRdb retains in-frame clones only, with some absent. This table holds under 100,000 clones, about 95% found once. Sequenced here: peripheral blood, sampled in the second trimester of pregnancy. The source of these receptors is a female donor with multiple sclerosis, enrolled in a pregnancy study.

The chain recombines TRBV5-4 with TRBJ1-1; weak D call: TRBD1 (6 bases). Germline CDR1 and CDR2: SGHNT and YYREEE (reference sequence). The CDR3 covers 14 residues. The ends were cut back, 4 bases at V and 4 bases at J, with 14 bases in the middle. The CDR3 nucleotides are TGTGCCAGCAGCGCGAGGGGGGGATCCACTGAAGCTTTCTTT. This gives the protein CASSARGGSTEAFF. The full variable domain, its missing parts supplied by reference TRBV5-4 and TRBJ1-1, is ETGVTQSPTHLIKTRGQQVTLRCSSQSGHNTVSWYQQALGQGPQFIFQYYREEENGRGNFPPRFSGLQFPNYSSELNVNALELDDSALYLCASSARGGSTEAFFGQGTRLTVV.

The rearrangement uses TRBV27 and TRBJ2-7; D gene ambiguous. The CDR3 is made up of 13 amino acids. Germline loops: CDR1 MNHEY, CDR2 SMNVEV (reference sequence). V was clipped by 2 bases and J by 4 bases, with 9 bases between them. The CDR3 reads CASSLTLEYEQYF. The CDR3 bases are TGTGCCAGCAGTTTAACCCTAGAATACGAGCAGTACTTC.

The chain links TRBV11-3 to TRBJ2-7; D gene ambiguous. The germline gives CDR1 SGHNT, CDR2 YENEEA. The CDR3 consists of 14 residues. Trimming took off 4 bases at V and 2 bases at J, with 12 bases between the two ends. The CDR3 protein is CASSSGPGAYEQYF. In DNA form, the CDR3 reads TGTGCCAGCAGCTCCGGCCCTGGAGCCTACGAGCAGTACTTC.

V and J are TRBV11-2 and TRBJ2-7, with a weak D call TRBD2 (6 bases). This CDR3 is built from 14 residues. Per the germline V gene, CDR1 is SGHAT and CDR2 is FQNNGV. The V end was cut by 1 base, the J end by 2 bases, with 9 bases between. CDR3 nucleotide sequence: TGTGCCAGCAGCTTAGCGGGGGACGCCTACGAGCAGTACTTC. Protein sequence: CASSLAGDAYEQYF.

The chain carries TRBV27 and TRBJ2-7, with TRBD1 matching 11 bases. The CDR3 is 15 residues long. The V gene end was trimmed by 6 bases and the J gene end by 2 bases; junction bases not matched to a gene: 6. The germline gives CDR1 MNHEY, CDR2 SMNVEV (reference sequence). The CDR3 bases are TGTGCCAGCAGCTGGGGGGGACAGGGGGCCTACGAGCAGTACTTC. Translation gives CASSWGGQGAYEQYF.

The V and J genes are TRBV29-1 and TRBJ2-1, with D possibly TRBD2 on 7 matching bases. Germline CDR1 and CDR2: SQVTM and ANQGSEA. This CDR3 is 12 amino acids long. V dropped 6 bases and J dropped 6 bases, with 12 bases sitting between them. The CDR3 reads CSVGGGGNEQFF. For the CDR3, the DNA is TGCAGCGTGGGGGGAGGGGGCAATGAGCAGTTCTTC.

The chain employs TRBV28 and TRBJ2-7, with 9 bases matching TRBD2. CDR3 length equals 12 residues. V lost 8 bases, J lost 4 bases, and 3 bases stayed unmatched. Per the germline V gene, CDR1 is MDHEN and CDR2 is SYDVKM. The CDR3 loop reads CASDSGRYEQYF. CDR3 sequence (DNA): TGTGCCAGCGATAGCGGGAGATACGAGCAGTACTTC. The whole variable domain, remainder taken from reference TRBV28 and TRBJ2-7, is DVKVTQSSRYLVKRTGEKVFLECVQDMDHENMFWYRQDPGLGLRLIYFSYDVKMKEKGDIPEGYSVSREKKERFSLILESASTNQTSMYLCASDSGRYEQYFGPGTRLTVT.

V usage is TRBV12-1 and J usage is TRBJ2-3; the table's D call of TRBD1 was not tested on the DNA. TRBV12-1 is assigned pseudogene status. The CDR3 contains 15 residues. As DNA, the CDR3 is TGTGCCAGCAGCTTGACAGGGGATCAGACAGATACGCAGTATTTT. Residues: CASSLTGDQTDTQYF.

As for this clone: The junction departs from germline at one end; a sequencing error may be responsible. The chain uses TRBV5-1 and TRBJ2-5; D may be TRBD1 (6 bases). This CDR3 contains 15 residues. Looked up from germline, CDR1 is SGHRS and CDR2 is YFSETQ. This chain's CDR3 is CASSLSSGTQDTQYF. The CDR3 coding sequence is TGCGCCAGCAGCTTATCGTCCGGGACACAAGATACCCAGTACTTC.

The chain carries TRBV5-1 and TRBJ2-1; TRBD2 aligns across 13 bases. The CDR3 length is 14 residues. The germline V gene encodes CDR1 SGHRS and CDR2 YFSETQ. Unmatched junction bases numbered 8, after V lost 7 bases and J lost 10 bases. CDR3 region: CASARGTSGTEQFF. DNA of the CDR3: TGCGCCAGCGCTAGGGGGACTAGCGGGACCGAGCAGTTCTTC.